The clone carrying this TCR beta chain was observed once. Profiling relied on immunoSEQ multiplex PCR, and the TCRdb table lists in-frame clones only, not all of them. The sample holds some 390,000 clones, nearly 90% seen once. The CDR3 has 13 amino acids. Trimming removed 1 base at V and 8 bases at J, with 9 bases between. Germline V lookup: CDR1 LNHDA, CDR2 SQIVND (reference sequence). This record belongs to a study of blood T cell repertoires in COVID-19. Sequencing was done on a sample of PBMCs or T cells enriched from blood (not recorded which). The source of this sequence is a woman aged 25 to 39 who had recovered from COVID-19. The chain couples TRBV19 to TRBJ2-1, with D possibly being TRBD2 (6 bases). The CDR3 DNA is TGTGCCAGTAGTATAGTTACGGGGGATGAGCAGTTCTTC. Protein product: CASSIVTGDEQFF.